These T cell receptor beta chains were read from a single sample in a study of siplizumab effects on memory and regulatory T cells. This table comes from immunoSEQ multiplex PCR, and its TCRdb copy is limited to in-frame clones, with some not included. The table has around 83,000 clones, just under 90% seen once. Sample: CD4+ T cells sorted from blood. These receptors were collected from a human donor in good health. The CDR3 runs from the conserved cysteine through the conserved F or W. The size field is filled for only some rows; it gives once, few, many or a size class.

clone size	V gene	J gene	CDR3 protein
medium-sized	TRBV7-8	TRBJ2-1	CASSSTGASGRAEQFF
.	TRBV11-1	TRBJ2-3	CASSLEEGTDTQYF
.	TRBV6-1	TRBJ1-5	CASRMDRNSNQPQHF
.	TRBV21-1	TRBJ2-7	CAGIAGASDEQYF
once	TRBV4-3	TRBJ2-3	CASSRLDTDTQYF
once	TRBV9	TRBJ1-1	CASSSPGQGAVEAFF
once	TRBV5-8	TRBJ2-7	CASSIKPGQGNYEQYF
.	TRBV6-6	TRBJ2-7	CASSYSMGRGDEQYF
.	TRBV19	TRBJ1-5	CASSVGTNQPQHF
.	TRBV19	TRBJ1-5	CASRDLSNQPQHF
.	TRBV25-1	TRBJ2-4	CASRTRAPRENIQYF
once	TRBV5-1	TRBJ2-6	CASGPHGSQSRANVLTF
.	TRBV30	TRBJ2-1	CAWSVGNEQFF
.	TRBV6-1	TRBJ1-1	CASRPVGGLGTEAFF
.	TRBV7-9	TRBJ2-7	CASSLLTSDYEQYF
few	TRBV9	TRBJ2-2	CASSVSSGLNTGELFF
.	TRBV27	TRBJ1-5	CASRRSRLQPQHF
once	TRBV4-1	TRBJ2-5	CASSQEGLAGEETQYF
.	TRBV6-6	TRBJ1-2	CASVGTGDNYGYTF
once	TRBV5-1	TRBJ2-7	CASSSGKPRYEQYF
.	TRBV15	TRBJ2-1	CATSSGRPYNEQFF
once	TRBV7-2	TRBJ2-7	CASSFSSTSPMGEQYF
.	TRBV11-1	TRBJ1-4	CASSLLVNEKLFF
.	TRBV11-3	TRBJ2-5	CASSGRQGRETQYF
few	TRBV18	TRBJ2-2	CASSPAAANTGELFF
once	TRBV7-9	TRBJ1-5	CASSFAADQPQHF
once	TRBV6-1	TRBJ1-2	CASGQGFDYGYTF
.	TRBV7-9	TRBJ1-1	CASSSTGNTEAFF
.	TRBV12-5	TRBJ2-5	CASGLGLAGGPETQYF
once	TRBV12-5	TRBJ2-1	CASGLGGLAGGPYEQFF
few	TRBV7-7	TRBJ2-3	CASSPLVGGGDTQYF
.	TRBV9	TRBJ1-1	CASSIRDSNTEAFF
.	TRBV29-1	TRBJ2-3	CSVAGLDTDTQYF
.	TRBV11-3	TRBJ2-1	CASSRWTSGRVDEQFF
.	TRBV5-1	TRBJ1-1	CASSLAADQSTEAFF
.	TRBV5-1	TRBJ1-1	CASSPGTSTEAFF
.	TRBV4-1	TRBJ2-5	CASSQPSGVQETQYF